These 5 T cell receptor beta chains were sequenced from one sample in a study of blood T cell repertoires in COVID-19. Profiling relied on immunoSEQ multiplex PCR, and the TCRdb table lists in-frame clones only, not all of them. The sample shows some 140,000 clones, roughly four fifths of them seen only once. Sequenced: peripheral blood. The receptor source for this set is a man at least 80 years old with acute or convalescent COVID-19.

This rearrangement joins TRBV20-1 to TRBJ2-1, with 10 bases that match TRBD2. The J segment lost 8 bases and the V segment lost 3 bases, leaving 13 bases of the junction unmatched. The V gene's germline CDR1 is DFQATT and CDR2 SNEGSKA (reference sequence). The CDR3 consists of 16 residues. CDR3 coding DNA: TGCAGTGCTAGTGGGCTAGCGGGGGTGAGAAACGATGAGCAGTTCTTC. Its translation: CSASGLAGVRNDEQFF.

The CDR3 DNA follows: TGTGCCAGCAGCTCGGACACCGGACTAGCGGGGCCCTACAATGAGCAGTTCTTC. Translating gives CASSSDTGLAGPYNEQFF. The V call is TRBV7-2, the J call TRBJ2-1; TRBD2 aligns across 12 bases. V trimming: 4 bases; J trimming: 2 bases; junction bases outside the gene matches: 9. The CDR3 totals 18 residues. In germline, CDR1 is SGHTA, CDR2 FQGNSA.

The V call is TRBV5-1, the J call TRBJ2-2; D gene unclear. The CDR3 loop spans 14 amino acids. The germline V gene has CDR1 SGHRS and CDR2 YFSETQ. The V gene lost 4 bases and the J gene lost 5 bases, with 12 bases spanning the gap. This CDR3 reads CASSAWAATGELFF. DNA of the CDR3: TGCGCCAGCAGCGCTTGGGCAGCTACCGGGGAGCTGTTTTTT.

The CDR3 DNA follows: TGTGCCACCAGTGAGGGGGCAAGAAACACCATATATTTT. Its translation: CATSEGARNTIYF. The V call is TRBV24-1, the J call TRBJ1-3; possible D gene TRBD1, 6 bases. V lost 4 bases and J 5 bases, leaving 8 bases between the germline ends. Germline loops: CDR1 KGHDR, CDR2 SFDVKD. This CDR3 contains 13 residues.

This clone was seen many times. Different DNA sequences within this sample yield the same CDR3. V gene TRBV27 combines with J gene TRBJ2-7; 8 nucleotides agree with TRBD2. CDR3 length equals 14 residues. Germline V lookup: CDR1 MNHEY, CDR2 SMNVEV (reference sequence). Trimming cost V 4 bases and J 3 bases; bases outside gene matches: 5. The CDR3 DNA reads TGTGCCAGCAGTTCCCGGACTAGCATCTACGAGCAGTACTTC. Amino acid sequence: CASSSRTSIYEQYF.